These 3 T cell receptor beta chains were sequenced from one sample in a study of cytomegalovirus exposure and HLA in healthy donors. Researchers ran the PCR with 60 Vbeta and 13 Jbeta primers. Generated by immunoSEQ multiplex PCR, the TCRdb table keeps only in-frame clones and is missing some. The sample yields 150,000 to 200,000 clones, roughly 80% seen once. The source material was PBMCs. The receptors were sampled from a man aged 45-60 years in good health and CMV-seropositive.

In DNA form, the CDR3 reads TGTGCCAGCAGCTCCGACGGCCCAAGCGGGTCCTCCTACGAGCAGTACTTC. This encodes CASSSDGPSGSSYEQYF. The chain recombines TRBV9 with TRBJ2-7, with TRBD2 as a possible D gene (6 bases). The V gene lost 4 bases and the J gene lost 0 bases, with 20 bases spanning the gap. The CDR3 has 17 residues. Germline V gene data show CDR1 as SGDLS and CDR2 as YYNGEE. Supplemented by reference TRBV9 and TRBJ2-7, the full variable domain reads DSGVTQTPKHLITATGQRVTLRCSPRSGDLSVYWYQQSLDQGLQFLIQYYNGEERAKGNILERFSAQQFPDLHSELNLSSLELGDSALYFCASSSDGPSGSSYEQYFGPGTRLTVT.

V usage is TRBV5-6 and J usage is TRBJ2-1; 8 bases match TRBD2. Germline V gives CDR1 SGHDT, CDR2 YYEEEE. The ends lost 4 bases at V and 8 bases at J; junction bases unmatched: 2. This CDR3 is built from 12 residues. This chain's CDR3 is CASSAGGHEQFF. DNA for the CDR3: TGTGCCAGCAGCGCGGGGGGTCATGAGCAGTTCTTC. Complete variable domain (other parts from reference TRBV5-6 and TRBJ2-1): DAGVTQSPTHLIKTRGQQVTLRCSPKSGHDTVSWYQQALGQGPQFIFQYYEEEERQRGNFPDRFSGHQFPNYSSELNVNALLLGDSALYLCASSAGGHEQFFGPGTRLTVL.

The table lists this clone with a few counts. V and J are TRBV28 and TRBJ2-7, with 7 bases fitting TRBD1. Per the germline V gene, CDR1 is MDHEN and CDR2 is SYDVKM. V was pared by 6 bases and J by 1 base, with 9 bases of the junction left unmatched. The CDR3 consists of 15 residues. Here the CDR3 DNA reads TGTGCCAGCAGACGCGACAGGGCAGCATCCTACGAGCAGTACTTC. Amino acid sequence: CASRRDRAASYEQYF.